This TCR beta chain was found in a study of blood T cells in healthy people across ages. The germline gives CDR1 DFQATT, CDR2 SNEGSKA (reference sequence). The ends were cut back, 4 bases at V and 3 bases at J, with 13 bases in the middle. The length of the CDR3 is 13 residues. This clonotype was observed at least ten times. Its target is unknown. Sample-barcoded 5' priming and a J-beta primer mix drove a second PCR of about 6 to 12 cycles. Paired-end reads containing CDR3 totaled no fewer than 2.5 million for each sample. TCRdb reprocessed the 5' RACE reads with MiXCR, giving one entry per CDR3 protein. The repertoire holds about 650,000 distinct CDR3 sequences, with roughly 30% as singletons. Study conclusions and caveats: Whereas aged donors had fewer naive CD4+ cells, long-lived donors had more of them and higher diversity.

This chain uses TRBV20-1 with TRBJ2-7, with D perhaps TRBD1 (5 bases). The sequencing sample was made of blood. This sequence originates from a woman of 80 years or more in good health. CDR3 region: CSAISQGDYEQYF. CDR3 nucleotides: TGCAGTGCTATTAGCCAGGGCGACTACGAGCAGTACTTC.